Below, 31 T cell receptor beta chains from the same sample are listed, as sequenced in a study of cytomegalovirus exposure and HLA in healthy donors. Amplification used 60 Vbeta primers and 13 Jbeta primers. Method: immunoSEQ multiplex PCR; TCRdb's copy keeps in-frame clones and lacks some. The sample lists just over 150,000 clones, about 79% seen once, with roughly 6.5% in the top ten. Sequencing was performed on PBMCs. The receptors were sampled from a man between 45 and 60 years old in good health and CMV-seropositive.

The chain employs TRBV10-1 and TRBJ2-7, with unresolved D. Germline V gives CDR1 WNHNN, CDR2 SYGVQD (reference sequence). This CDR3 comprises 13 residues. Trimming cost V 2 bases and J 2 bases, with 7 bases left between them. CDR3 loop: CASSEGIPYEQYF. The CDR3 DNA sequence: TGCGCCAGCAGTGAGGGCATTCCCTACGAGCAGTACTTC.

The J gene is TRBJ1-3, the V gene TRBV15; 7 nucleotides match TRBD1. There are 16 residues in the CDR3. The ends lost 0 bases at V and 4 bases at J; junction bases unmatched: 6. Germline CDR1 is LNHNV and CDR2 is YYDKDF (reference sequence). The CDR3 region has the DNA TGTGCCACCAGCAGAGACGACAGGGCACAAGGAAACACCATATATTTT. Amino acid sequence: CATSRDDRAQGNTIYF.

This rearrangement joins TRBV28 to TRBJ2-1; 11 bases agree with TRBD2. The V gene end was trimmed by 4 bases and the J gene end by 4 bases; junction bases not matched to a gene: 21. The CDR3 totals 21 residues. The V gene's germline CDR1 is MDHEN and CDR2 SYDVKM. Here the CDR3 DNA reads TGTGCCAGCAGTTCTATCCCAGGGTTGGCTAGCGGGAGGTCCCCATACAATGAGCAGTTCTTC. Its protein is CASSSIPGLASGRSPYNEQFF.

This chain links TRBV19 with TRBJ1-5, with 8 positions matching TRBD1. CDR3 length: 15 amino acids. V gave up 7 bases and J gave up 0 bases; unmatched junction bases: 5. The germline V gene encodes CDR1 LNHDA and CDR2 SQIVND (reference sequence). The CDR3 reads CASIGQGHSNQPQHF. CDR3 sequence (DNA): TGTGCCAGTATTGGACAGGGCCATAGCAATCAGCCCCAGCATTTT.

The chain is built from TRBV6-5 and TRBJ2-1; tentative D call: TRBD1 (6 bases). There are 14 residues in the CDR3. V lost 6 bases, J lost 5 bases, and 14 bases lay in between. The V gene's germline CDR1 is MNHEY and CDR2 SVGAGI. The CDR3 protein is CASSRLDRDNEQFF. DNA for the CDR3: TGTGCCAGCAGCCGATTGGACAGAGACAATGAGCAGTTCTTC.

The V call is TRBV7-8, the J call TRBJ2-7; TRBD1 agrees at 8 bases. The CDR3 contains 17 residues. Trimming took 0 bases from V and 4 from J; bases not matched to a gene: 11. In germline, CDR1 is SGHVS, CDR2 FQNEAQ. This CDR3 is CASSLAIVGTGGYEQYF. DNA for the CDR3: TGTGCCAGCAGCTTAGCGATAGTAGGAACAGGGGGTTACGAGCAGTACTTC.

The sample holds a few counts of this clone. At the DNA level, this CDR3 is encoded by other sequences in the same sample as well. The rearrangement links TRBV6-1 to TRBJ1-5; D gene uncertain. From germline, CDR1 is MNHNS and CDR2 SASEGT. The V end was cut by 2 bases, the J end by 2 bases, with 4 bases between. CDR3 length: 13 residues. The CDR3 spells CASSESGNQPQHF. Written as DNA, the CDR3 is TGTGCCAGCAGTGAATCGGGCAATCAGCCCCAGCATTTT.

The CDR3 sequence is CASSPGTGADTQYF. The CDR3 DNA is TGTGCCAGCTCACCAGGGACAGGGGCAGATACGCAGTATTTT. The chain combines TRBV18 with TRBJ2-3, with 10 bases that match TRBD1. V gave up 2 bases and J gave up 4 bases; unmatched junction bases: 0. Germline CDR1 KGHSH, CDR2 LQKENI. The CDR3 loop spans 14 amino acids. The variable domain in full, with the rest retrieved from reference TRBV18 and TRBJ2-3, is NAGVMQNPRHLVRRRGQEARLRCSPMKGHSHVYWYRQLPEEGLKFMVYLQKENIIDESGMPKERFSAEFPKEGPSILRIQQVVRGDSAAYFCASSPGTGADTQYFGPGTRLTVL.

The V call is TRBV29-1, the J call TRBJ2-1, with 7 bases fitting TRBD1. This CDR3 has 15 residues. The ends lost 0 bases at V and 10 bases at J; junction bases unmatched: 12. CDR1 is SQVTM, CDR2 ANQGSEA, per germline. The CDR3 is CSVEDSRQGRDEQFF. DNA of the CDR3: TGCAGCGTTGAAGATTCGAGACAGGGAAGGGACGAGCAGTTCTTC.

This chain connects TRBV4-1 to TRBJ1-2; 11 bases align to TRBD1. Per the germline V gene, CDR1 is MGHRA and CDR2 is YSYEKL. There are 15 residues in the CDR3. The junction had 1 base not matched to a gene; V was cut back by 4 bases and J by 0 bases. The chain's CDR3 is CASSLDRGPNYGYTF. The CDR3 region has the DNA TGCGCCAGCAGCCTGGACAGGGGGCCTAACTATGGCTACACCTTC.

In this sample, this clone turned up once. The J gene is TRBJ2-3, the V gene TRBV7-2; tentatively, D is TRBD2 (5 bases). The germline V gene encodes CDR1 SGHTA and CDR2 FQGNSA. Trimming pared 1 base from V and 0 bases from J, leaving 8 bases between. This CDR3 is 15 amino acids long. The CDR3 reads CASSLGGLSTDTQYF. Here the CDR3 DNA reads TGTGCCAGCAGCTTAGGAGGGCTTAGCACAGATACGCAGTATTTT.

V and J are TRBV29-1 and TRBJ2-3; 11 nucleotides align to TRBD2. With V trimmed by 0 bases and J by 0 bases, 11 bases remained unmatched. CDR3 size: 19 residues. Germline lookup yields CDR1 SQVTM and CDR2 ANQGSEA. Written as DNA, the CDR3 is TGCAGCGTTGAAGATGTACTAGCGGGGGCCACACTGAGCACAGATACGCAGTATTTT. Amino acids: CSVEDVLAGATLSTDTQYF.

The V and J genes are TRBV5-1 and TRBJ1-2; a possible D gene is TRBD1 (5 bases). Germline V gene data show CDR1 as SGHRS and CDR2 as YFSETQ. V dropped 3 bases and J dropped 4 bases, with 10 bases sitting between them. CDR3 length: 13 amino acids. Written as DNA, the CDR3 is TGCGCCAGCAGCTCAGACAGCTCCTATGGCTACACCTTC. It specifies CASSSDSSYGYTF.

The chain joins TRBV7-2 to TRBJ1-6, with 7 bases lining up with TRBD1. The germline V gene encodes CDR1 SGHTA and CDR2 FQGNSA. The CDR3 is 15 residues long. With 1 base clipped from V and 10 bases from J, the junction kept 7 bases outside the gene matches. The CDR3 loop reads CASSLVMTGSSPLHF. CDR3 bases: TGTGCCAGCAGCTTAGTCATGACAGGGAGCTCACCCCTCCACTTT.

Worth noting for this clone: One end of the junction is discordant with germline, which a read error may explain. The sample has other DNA sequences that encode this CDR3 too. The chain employs TRBV5-1 and TRBJ1-1; TRBD1 matches at 8 bases. The length of the CDR3 is 13 residues. Germline values: CDR1 SGHRS, CDR2 YFSETQ. CDR3 DNA sequence: TGTGCCAGCAGGATAACAGGGGGCACTGAAGCTTTCTTT. It specifies CASRITGGTEAFF.

This clone was seen only a few times. This chain links TRBV6-1 with TRBJ2-1; 9 nucleotides match TRBD2. This CDR3 has 18 amino acids. Germline CDR1 reads MNHNS; CDR2 reads SASEGT. V was pared by 1 base and J by 1 base, with 8 bases of the junction left unmatched. CDR3 sequence reads: CASSEVFSGRISYNEQFF. In nucleotides, the CDR3 is TGTGCCAGCAGTGAAGTGTTTAGCGGGAGAATTTCCTACAATGAGCAGTTCTTC.

The chain links TRBV29-1 to TRBJ1-1, with unresolved D. Germline V lookup: CDR1 SQVTM, CDR2 ANQGSEA. CDR3 length equals 11 residues. V was shortened by 4 bases and J by 6 bases, with 9 bases between the two germline ends. The DNA of the CDR3 is TGCAGCGTTGCGGAGGGTCCTGAAGCTTTCTTT. This gives the protein CSVAEGPEAFF.

This clone appeared once. The genes are TRBV4-2 and TRBJ2-2; weak D call: TRBD2 (5 bases). V gave up 0 bases and J gave up 5 bases, with 13 bases separating them. In germline, CDR1 is LGHNA, CDR2 YNFKEQ. CDR3 length: 16 residues. The CDR3 nucleotides are TGTGCCAGCAGCCAAGAGTCAGCCTGGGAGACCGGGGAGCTGTTTTTT. Its translation is CASSQESAWETGELFF.

The chain couples TRBV5-1 to TRBJ2-1; 11 bases line up with TRBD2. This CDR3 has 17 residues. V shed 2 bases and J 6 bases; nucleotides not matched to a gene: 10. The germline CDR1 and CDR2 sequences are SGHRS and YFSETQ. CDR3 sequence: CASSFSIGLAGLNEQFF. CDR3 bases: TGCGCCAGCAGCTTCTCCATTGGACTAGCGGGTCTCAATGAGCAGTTCTTC.

The chain has TRBV18 and TRBJ2-7; 12 bases are a match to TRBD1. The ends lost 5 bases at V and 4 bases at J; junction bases unmatched: 6. Germline V gene data show CDR1 as KGHSH and CDR2 as LQKENI. The CDR3 totals 15 residues. The CDR3 nucleotides are TGTGCCAGCTCAACGGGACAGGGGGCGCGGTACGAGCAGTACGTC. This sequence encodes CASSTGQGARYEQYV.

This clone was seen only once. The J gene is TRBJ2-2, the V gene TRBV7-9, with D perhaps TRBD2 (5 bases). The CDR3 length is 15 residues. V lost 7 bases and J 3 bases, leaving 15 bases between the germline ends. The germline gives CDR1 SEHNR, CDR2 FQNEAQ (reference sequence). The CDR3 bases are TGTGCCAGCATCCCGAAGTGGGGAGACACCGGGGAGCTGTTTTTT. Translation: CASIPKWGDTGELFF. The full variable domain, in which reference TRBV7-9 and TRBJ2-2 provide the parts outside the CDR3, is DTGVSQNPRHKITKRGQNVTFRCDPISEHNRLYWYRQTLGQGPEFLTYFQNEAQLEKSRLLSDRFSAERPKGSFSTLEIQRTEQGDSAMYLCASIPKWGDTGELFFGEGSRLTVL.

The V call is TRBV5-4, the J call TRBJ2-7; TRBD2 is a possible D gene (5 bases). This CDR3 spans 12 amino acids. The V and J ends lost 0 bases and 6 bases respectively, with 7 bases between them. Germline V gene lookup returns CDR1 SGHNT and CDR2 YYREEE (reference sequence). CDR3 in DNA: TGTGCCAGCAGCTTGGGTCGGGGCGAGCAGTACTTC. It codes for CASSLGRGEQYF.

The CDR3 DNA sequence: TGTGCCAGCAGTGGCCGGGACAGGGATGTCGGAATGGTTGGCTACACCTTC. Encoded protein: CASSGRDRDVGMVGYTF. V is TRBV25-1 and J is TRBJ1-2, with 9 bases identical to TRBD1. The CDR3 is 17 residues long. Germline trimming cut 4 bases from V and 7 bases from J; bases unmatched to any gene: 16. Germline assignment: CDR1 MGHDK and CDR2 SYGVNS.

This clone was recorded a few times. DNA for the CDR3: TGTGCCAGCAGTGTTCAGGGCAGCTCTGGGGCCAACGTCCTGACTTTC. Translated: CASSVQGSSGANVLTF. The V gene is TRBV2, the J gene TRBJ2-6, with D perhaps TRBD1 (5 bases). The CDR3 totals 16 residues. The germline gives CDR1 SNHLY, CDR2 FYNNEI. Trimming cost V 4 bases and J 0 bases, with 10 bases left between them. The whole variable domain, filled in from reference TRBV2 and TRBJ2-6, reads EPEVTQTPSHQVTQMGQEVILRCVPISNHLYFYWYRQILGQKVEFLVSFYNNEISEKSEIFDDQFSVERPDGSNFTLKIRSTKLEDSAMYFCASSVQGSSGANVLTFGAGSRLTVL.

DNA for the CDR3: TGTGCCAGCAGCGTAGCTCAGCGCGCGGGGGTTAAAAATGAGCAGTTCTTC. Translating gives CASSVAQRAGVKNEQFF. The chain joins TRBV9 to TRBJ2-1; 7 bases fit TRBD2. This CDR3 has 17 amino acids. J gave up 7 bases and V 0 bases, and 13 bases lay outside the gene matches. Germline loops: CDR1 SGDLS, CDR2 YYNGEE. The full variable domain, in which reference TRBV9 and TRBJ2-1 provide the parts outside the CDR3, is DSGVTQTPKHLITATGQRVTLRCSPRSGDLSVYWYQQSLDQGLQFLIQYYNGEERAKGNILERFSAQQFPDLHSELNLSSLELGDSALYFCASSVAQRAGVKNEQFFGPGTRLTVL.

The rearrangement links TRBV6-6 to TRBJ2-5, with 7 bases matching TRBD1. In germline, CDR1 is MNHNY, CDR2 SVGAGI (reference sequence). After removal of 6 bases from V and 1 base from J, the junction contained 8 bases not matched to a gene. This CDR3 has 15 residues. CDR3 sequence reads: CASSGTRQGQETQYF. CDR3 sequence (DNA): TGTGCCAGCAGCGGCACCCGACAGGGCCAAGAGACCCAGTACTTC.

This sequence joins TRBV28 and TRBJ2-1; a possible D gene is TRBD2 (5 bases). The CDR3 loop spans 14 amino acids. Germline V lookup: CDR1 MDHEN, CDR2 SYDVKM. V was cut by 8 bases and J by 5 bases, with 16 bases left in between. CDR3 in DNA: TGTGCCAGCGGGAGTCCAGCGCCTGACAATGAGCAGTTCTTC. Its protein is CASGSPAPDNEQFF.

The gene calls are TRBV6-1 and TRBJ1-2, with 7 bases identical to TRBD1. This CDR3 has 14 residues. Germline CDR1 and CDR2: MNHNS and SASEGT. Germline trimming cut 6 bases from V and 5 bases from J; bases unmatched to any gene: 9. The CDR3 sequence is CASRVDRMRYGYTF. The CDR3 coding sequence is TGTGCCAGCAGGGTGGACAGGATGCGGTATGGCTACACCTTC.

J is TRBJ2-1 and V is TRBV27, with TRBD1 matching over 8 bases. V was pared by 1 base and J by 8 bases, with 7 bases of the junction left unmatched. Germline values: CDR1 MNHEY, CDR2 SMNVEV (reference sequence). This CDR3 comprises 15 residues. The CDR3 loop reads CASSLWQGAYDEQFF. The CDR3 coding sequence is TGTGCCAGCAGTTTATGGCAGGGGGCTTACGATGAGCAGTTCTTC.

The chain joins TRBV19 to TRBJ2-2; the match to TRBD2 covers 12 bases. This CDR3 contains 15 residues. Trimming at V came to 6 bases and at J to 5 bases, leaving 4 bases not matched to a gene. The germline CDR1 and CDR2 sequences are LNHDA and SQIVND (reference sequence). For the CDR3, the DNA is TGTGCCAGTAGGACTAGCGGGGGATCAACCGGGGAGCTGTTTTTT. Translating it yields CASRTSGGSTGELFF.

CDR3 DNA: TGTGCCAGCAGAGGGAGCGGGGACTCCTACAATGAGCAGTTCTTC. Translating it yields CASRGSGDSYNEQFF. The chain is built from TRBV7-9 and TRBJ2-1, with 7 bases aligning to TRBD2. From germline, CDR1 is SEHNR and CDR2 FQNEAQ (reference sequence). V was clipped by 6 bases and J by 0 bases; unmatched bases: 5. The CDR3 runs to 15 residues.